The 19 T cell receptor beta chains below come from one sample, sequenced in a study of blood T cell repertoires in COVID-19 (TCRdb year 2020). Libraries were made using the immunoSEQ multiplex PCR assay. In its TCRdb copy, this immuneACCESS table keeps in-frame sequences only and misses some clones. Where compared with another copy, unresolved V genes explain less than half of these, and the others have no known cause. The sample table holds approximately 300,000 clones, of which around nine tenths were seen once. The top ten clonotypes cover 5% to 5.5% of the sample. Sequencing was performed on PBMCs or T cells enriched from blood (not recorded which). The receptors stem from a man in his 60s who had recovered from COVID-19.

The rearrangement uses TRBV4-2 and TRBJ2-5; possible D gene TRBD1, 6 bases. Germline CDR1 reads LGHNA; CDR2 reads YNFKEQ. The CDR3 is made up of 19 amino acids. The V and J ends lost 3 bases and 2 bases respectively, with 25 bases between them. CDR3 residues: CASSHPWGGGSGDQETQYF. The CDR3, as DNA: TGTGCCAGCAGCCACCCGTGGGGCGGTGGATCAGGGGATCAAGAGACCCAGTACTTC.

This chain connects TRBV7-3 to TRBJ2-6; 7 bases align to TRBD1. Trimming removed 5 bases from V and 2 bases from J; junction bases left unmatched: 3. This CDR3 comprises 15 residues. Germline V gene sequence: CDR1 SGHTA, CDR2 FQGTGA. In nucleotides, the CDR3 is TGTGCCAGCAGCGTGCAGGGGGCTGGGGCCAACGTCCTGACTTTC. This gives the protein CASSVQGAGANVLTF.

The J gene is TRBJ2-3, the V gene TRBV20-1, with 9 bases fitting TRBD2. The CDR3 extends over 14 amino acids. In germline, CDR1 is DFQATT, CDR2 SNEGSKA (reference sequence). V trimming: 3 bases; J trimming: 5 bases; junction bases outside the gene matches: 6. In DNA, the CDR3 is TGCAGTGCTAGTAGGCGGGAGGGTAAAGATACGCAGTATTTT. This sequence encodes CSASRREGKDTQYF.

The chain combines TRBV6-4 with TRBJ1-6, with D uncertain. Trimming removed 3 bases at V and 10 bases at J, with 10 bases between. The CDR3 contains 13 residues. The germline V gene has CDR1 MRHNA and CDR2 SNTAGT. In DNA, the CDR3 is TGTGCCAGCAGTGAAGAGGTCGGGTCACCCCTCCACTTT. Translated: CASSEEVGSPLHF.

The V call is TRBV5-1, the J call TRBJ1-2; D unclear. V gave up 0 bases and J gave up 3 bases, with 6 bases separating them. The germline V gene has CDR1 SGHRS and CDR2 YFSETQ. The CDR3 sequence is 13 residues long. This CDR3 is CASSLGQDYGYTF. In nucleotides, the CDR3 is TGCGCCAGCAGCTTGGGGCAGGACTATGGCTACACCTTC. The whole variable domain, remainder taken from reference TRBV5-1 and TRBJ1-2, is KAGVTQTPRYLIKTRGQQVTLSCSPISGHRSVSWYQQTPGQGLQFLFEYFSETQRNKGNFPGRFSGRQFSNSRSEMNVSTLELGDSALYLCASSLGQDYGYTFGSGTRLTVV.

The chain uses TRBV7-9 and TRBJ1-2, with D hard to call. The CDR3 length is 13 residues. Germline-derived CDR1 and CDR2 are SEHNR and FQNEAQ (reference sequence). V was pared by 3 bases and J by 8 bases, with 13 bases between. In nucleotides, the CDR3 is TGTGCCAGCAGCTTGCCGGGGAGGGCCGGCTACACCTTC. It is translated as CASSLPGRAGYTF.

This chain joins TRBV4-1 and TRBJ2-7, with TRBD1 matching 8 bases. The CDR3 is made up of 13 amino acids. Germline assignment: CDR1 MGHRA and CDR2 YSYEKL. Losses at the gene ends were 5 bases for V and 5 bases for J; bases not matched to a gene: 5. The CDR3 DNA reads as TGCGCCAGCAGCTGGGACAGGCTGAACGAGCAGTACTTC. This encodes CASSWDRLNEQYF.

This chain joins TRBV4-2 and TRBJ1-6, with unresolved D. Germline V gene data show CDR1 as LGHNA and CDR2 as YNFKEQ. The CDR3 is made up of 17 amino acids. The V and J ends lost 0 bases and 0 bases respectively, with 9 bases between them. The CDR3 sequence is CASSQDRESSYNSPLHF. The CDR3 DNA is TGTGCCAGCAGCCAAGACCGGGAGAGCTCCTATAATTCACCCCTCCACTTT.

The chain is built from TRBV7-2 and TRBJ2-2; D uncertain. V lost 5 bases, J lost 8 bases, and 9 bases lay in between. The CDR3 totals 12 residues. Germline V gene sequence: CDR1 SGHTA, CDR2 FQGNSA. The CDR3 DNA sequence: TGTGCCAGCAGCCCATGGGCTGGGGAGCTGTTTTTT. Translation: CASSPWAGELFF.

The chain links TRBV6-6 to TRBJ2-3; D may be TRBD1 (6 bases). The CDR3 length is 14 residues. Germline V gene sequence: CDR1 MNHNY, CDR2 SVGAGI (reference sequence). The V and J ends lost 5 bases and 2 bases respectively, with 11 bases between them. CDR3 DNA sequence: TGTGCCAGCAGTCTCGGACAGAACACAGATACGCAGTATTTT. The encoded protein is CASSLGQNTDTQYF.

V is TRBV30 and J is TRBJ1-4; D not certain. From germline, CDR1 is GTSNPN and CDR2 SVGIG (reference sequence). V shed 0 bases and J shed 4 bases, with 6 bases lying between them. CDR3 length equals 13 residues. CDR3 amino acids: CAWSVNGNEKLFF. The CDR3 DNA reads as TGTGCCTGGAGTGTAAACGGTAATGAAAAACTGTTTTTT. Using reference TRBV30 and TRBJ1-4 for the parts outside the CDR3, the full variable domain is SQTIHQWPATLVQPVGSPLSLECTVEGTSNPNLYWYRQAAGRGLQLLFYSVGIGQISSEVPQNLSASRPQDRQFILSSKKLLLSDSGFYLCAWSVNGNEKLFFGSGTQLSVL.

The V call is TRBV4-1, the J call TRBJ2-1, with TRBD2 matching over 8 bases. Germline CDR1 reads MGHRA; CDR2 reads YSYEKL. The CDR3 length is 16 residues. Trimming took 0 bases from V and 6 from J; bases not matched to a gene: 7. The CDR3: CASSQDPGTRGNEQFF. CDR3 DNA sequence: TGCGCCAGCAGCCAAGACCCCGGGACTAGGGGCAATGAGCAGTTCTTC.

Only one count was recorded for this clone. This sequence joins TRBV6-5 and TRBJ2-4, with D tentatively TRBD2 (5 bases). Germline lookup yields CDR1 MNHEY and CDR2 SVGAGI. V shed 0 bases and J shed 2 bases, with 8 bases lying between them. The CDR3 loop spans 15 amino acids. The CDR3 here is CASSYSRDTKNIQYF. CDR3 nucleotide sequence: TGTGCCAGCAGTTACTCGAGGGATACCAAAAACATTCAGTACTTC.

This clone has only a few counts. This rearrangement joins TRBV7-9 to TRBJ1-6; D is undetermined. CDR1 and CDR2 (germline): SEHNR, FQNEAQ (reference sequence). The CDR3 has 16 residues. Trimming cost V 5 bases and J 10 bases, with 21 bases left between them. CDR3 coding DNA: TGTGCCAGCAGCCCCCGGGCCCCCGGCGAGGGATCACCCCTCCACTTT. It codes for CASSPRAPGEGSPLHF. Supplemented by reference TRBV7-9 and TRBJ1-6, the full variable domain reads DTGVSQNPRHKITKRGQNVTFRCDPISEHNRLYWYRQTLGQGPEFLTYFQNEAQLEKSRLLSDRFSAERPKGSFSTLEIQRTEQGDSAMYLCASSPRAPGEGSPLHFGNGTRLTVT.

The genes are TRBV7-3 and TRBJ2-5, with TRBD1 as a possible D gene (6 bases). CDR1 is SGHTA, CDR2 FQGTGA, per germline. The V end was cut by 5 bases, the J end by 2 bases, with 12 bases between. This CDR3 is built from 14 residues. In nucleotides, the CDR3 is TGTGCCAGCAGCGTTCGAGGGGGTCAAGAGACCCAGTACTTC. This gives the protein CASSVRGGQETQYF.

CDR3 DNA sequence: TGTGCCAGCAGCCTCCGGAGCTTTAATGAAAAACTGTTTTTT. It translates to CASSLRSFNEKLFF. The chain couples TRBV7-9 to TRBJ1-4; D not certain. The CDR3 extends over 14 amino acids. Trimming removed 5 bases from V and 4 bases from J, with 11 bases in between. The germline gives CDR1 SEHNR, CDR2 FQNEAQ (reference sequence).

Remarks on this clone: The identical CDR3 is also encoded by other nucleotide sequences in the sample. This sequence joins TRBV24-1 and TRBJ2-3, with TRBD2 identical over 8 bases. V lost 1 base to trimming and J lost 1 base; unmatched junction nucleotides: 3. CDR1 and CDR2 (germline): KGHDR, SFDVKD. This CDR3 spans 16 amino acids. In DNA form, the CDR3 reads TGTGCCACCAGTGATTTTTCGGGAGGGGGCACAGATACGCAGTATTTT. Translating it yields CATSDFSGGGTDTQYF.

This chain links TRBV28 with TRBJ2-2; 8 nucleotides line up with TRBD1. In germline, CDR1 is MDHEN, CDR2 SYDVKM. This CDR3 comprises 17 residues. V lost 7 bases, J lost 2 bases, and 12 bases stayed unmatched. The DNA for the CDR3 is TGTGCCAGCAAAACTACAACCGGGACAGGAAACACCGGGGAGCTGTTTTTT. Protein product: CASKTTTGTGNTGELFF.

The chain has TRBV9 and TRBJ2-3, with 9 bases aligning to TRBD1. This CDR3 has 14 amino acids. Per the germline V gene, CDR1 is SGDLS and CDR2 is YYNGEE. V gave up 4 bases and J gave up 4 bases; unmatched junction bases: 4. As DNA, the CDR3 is TGTGCCAGCAGCAAGGACAGGGGACCAGATACGCAGTATTTT. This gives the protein CASSKDRGPDTQYF. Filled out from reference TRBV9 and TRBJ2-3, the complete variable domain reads DSGVTQTPKHLITATGQRVTLRCSPRSGDLSVYWYQQSLDQGLQFLIQYYNGEERAKGNILERFSAQQFPDLHSELNLSSLELGDSALYFCASSKDRGPDTQYFGPGTRLTVL.